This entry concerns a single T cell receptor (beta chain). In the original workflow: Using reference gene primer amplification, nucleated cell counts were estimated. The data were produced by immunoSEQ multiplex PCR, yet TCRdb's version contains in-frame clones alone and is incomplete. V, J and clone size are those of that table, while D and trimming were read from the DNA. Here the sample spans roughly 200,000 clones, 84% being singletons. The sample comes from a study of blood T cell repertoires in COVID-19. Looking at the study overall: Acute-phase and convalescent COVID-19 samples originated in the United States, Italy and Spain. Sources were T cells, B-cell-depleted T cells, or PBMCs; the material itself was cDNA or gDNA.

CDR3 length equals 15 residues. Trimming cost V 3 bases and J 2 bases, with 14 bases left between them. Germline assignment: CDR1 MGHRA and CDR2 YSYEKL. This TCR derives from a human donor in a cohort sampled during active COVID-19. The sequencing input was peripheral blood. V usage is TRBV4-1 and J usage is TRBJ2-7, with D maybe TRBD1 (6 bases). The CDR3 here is CASSHDPGTTYEQYF. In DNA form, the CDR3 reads TGCGCCAGCAGCCATGATCCCGGGACAACCTACGAGCAGTACTTC.